The clone carrying this TCR beta chain has more than one count but fewer than ten. Its cognate antigen is unknown. This sample was taken from a study of beta chain features in type 1 diabetes. Study observations and caveats: The study notes PCR might favor shorter templates equally in patients and controls. Within the patient group, naive, central memory and Treg TCRB repertoires appeared more similar to each other than within healthy donors.

Germline CDR1 and CDR2: SEHNR and FQNEAQ (reference sequence). Trimming removed 8 bases at V and 0 bases at J, with 8 bases between. The CDR3 has 14 residues. The study reverse transcribed the entire isolated RNA, so it sequenced expressed TCRB transcripts. Libraries were prepared by immunoSEQ multiplex PCR; TCRdb keeps only in-frame clonotypes and omits some of them. This sample has some 500,000 clones; roughly 11% occur once, and the top ten carry approximately 0.05%. Via the markers CD45RO/CCR7/CD25/CD127/CD95/CD27, stem cell-like memory, regulatory, central memory and naive CD4+ cells were sorted.

The V gene is TRBV7-9, the J gene TRBJ2-6; no clear D. The origin of this receptor is a woman aged 18-30 years in good health. Sequenced material: naive CD4+ T cells from blood. In DNA, the CDR3 is TGTGCCAGCGTACGGAGCTCTGGGGCCAACGTCCTGACTTTC. It specifies CASVRSSGANVLTF.